The clone carrying this TCR beta chain was counted at least ten times. Antigen unknown. This record belongs to a study of blood T cells in healthy people across ages. Using a J-beta primer mix together with a sample-barcoded 5' primer, a second PCR was run for roughly 6 to 12 cycles. MiXCR, run by TCRdb on the 5' RACE reads, gives a single entry per CDR3 protein. The table lists some 1,800,000 distinct CDR3 sequences, around 42% of them singletons. Findings and limits, study-wide: Samples with more naive T cells showed higher observed beta diversity.

V shed 4 bases, J shed 3 bases, and the junction held 9 bases outside the gene matches. Germline CDR1 is SGHVS and CDR2 is FNYEAQ. CDR3 length: 15 amino acids. This TCR was recovered from a human donor in good health. Source material: blood. The chain has TRBV7-6 and TRBJ2-7; the match to TRBD2 covers 7 bases. The CDR3 sequence: CASSSNSGGVYEQYF. CDR3 coding DNA: TGTGCCAGCAGCTCTAATTCGGGGGGTGTCTACGAGCAGTACTTC.